A single sample is the source of the 16 T cell receptor beta chains below, sequenced in a study of blood T cell repertoires in COVID-19. Sequencing used immunoSEQ multiplex PCR; TCRdb keeps in-frame clones, though not all of them. The sample carries about 130,000 clones, roughly 80% recorded once. Material for sequencing was PBMCs or T cells enriched from blood (not recorded which). These receptors originate from a man under 40 who had recovered from COVID-19.

The CDR3 region is CASGPALAYEQYF. CDR3 coding DNA: TGTGCTAGTGGGCCTGCCCTAGCCTACGAGCAGTACTTC. This chain connects TRBV12-5 to TRBJ2-7; the D is unclear. The CDR3 runs to 13 residues. CDR1 LGHNT and CDR2 FRNRAP come from the germline V gene. Trimming stripped 6 bases from V and 2 bases from J, with 11 bases between.

This chain uses TRBV5-6 with TRBJ1-2; D is uncertain. V was pared by 0 bases and J by 5 bases, with 14 bases between. This CDR3 region has 15 residues. The germline V gene has CDR1 SGHDT and CDR2 YYEEEE. In DNA, the CDR3 is TGTGCCAGCAGCTTGGGCATCGAGGAGGCATATGGCTACACCTTC. It codes for CASSLGIEEAYGYTF.

This sequence joins TRBV29-1 and TRBJ1-1; D is uncertain. The CDR3 consists of 12 residues. Looked up from germline, CDR1 is SQVTM and CDR2 is ANQGSEA. V shed 4 bases and J shed 1 base, with 7 bases lying between them. The CDR3, as DNA: TGCAGCGTTGTTGGAGAGAACACTGAAGCTTTCTTT. It codes for CSVVGENTEAFF.

This clone appeared once. CDR3 DNA: TGTGCCAGCAGCCCCACTAATAGCAATCAGCCCCAGCATTTT. Residues: CASSPTNSNQPQHF. The chain recombines TRBV6-6 with TRBJ1-5; unclear D gene. From germline, CDR1 is MNHNY and CDR2 SVGAGI (reference sequence). The CDR3 runs 14 residues. V was cut by 6 bases and J by 0 bases, with 9 bases left in between.

The chain is built from TRBV27 and TRBJ2-7; 13 bases map to TRBD2. Germline V gene lookup returns CDR1 MNHEY and CDR2 SMNVEV (reference sequence). V lost 5 bases and J lost 1; bases outside the gene matches: 5. This CDR3 is 16 amino acids long. CDR3 nucleotide sequence: TGTGCCAGCAGTGGAACTAGCGGGAGGGAGTCCTACGAGCAGTACTTC. Translating gives CASSGTSGRESYEQYF.

The chain links TRBV4-1 to TRBJ1-2; 7 nucleotides match TRBD1. The germline gives CDR1 MGHRA, CDR2 YSYEKL. The CDR3 length is 15 residues. Trimming at V came to 0 bases and at J to 6 bases, leaving 7 bases not matched to a gene. CDR3 amino acids: CASSQDLSGGNGYTF. The CDR3 coding sequence is TGCGCCAGCAGCCAAGATCTCTCAGGGGGGAATGGCTACACCTTC.

The chain recombines TRBV29-1 with TRBJ1-2; 8 nucleotides align to TRBD1. Germline CDR1 and CDR2: SQVTM and ANQGSEA. V was pared by 2 bases and J by 5 bases, with 4 bases of the junction left unmatched. There are 13 residues in the CDR3. The CDR3 reads CSVEPGGRYGYTF. The CDR3 DNA sequence: TGCAGCGTTGAACCAGGGGGCAGGTATGGCTACACCTTC.

The chain links TRBV6-5 to TRBJ1-1, with 7 bases aligning to TRBD1. CDR1 and CDR2 from the germline V gene are MNHEY and SVGAGI. This CDR3 region has 13 residues. J was trimmed by 0 bases and V by 6 bases; bases with no gene match: 1. The CDR3 is CASRTGVNTEAFF. The DNA of the CDR3 is TGTGCCAGCAGAACAGGGGTGAACACTGAAGCTTTCTTT.

The rearrangement joins TRBV4-1 to TRBJ2-2, with 8 bases lining up with TRBD2. The CDR3 totals 15 residues. The germline CDR1 and CDR2 sequences are MGHRA and YSYEKL. Trimming removed 3 bases from V and 6 bases from J; junction bases left unmatched: 6. The CDR3 spells CASSHVSGMAGELFF. CDR3 bases: TGCGCCAGCAGCCATGTTAGCGGGATGGCCGGGGAGCTGTTTTTT.

This CDR3 is CASSGIQGLSLTF. CDR3 in DNA: TGTGCCAGCAGTGGGATACAGGGGCTCTCCCTCACCTTC. This rearrangement joins TRBV25-1 to TRBJ1-2; 7 positions agree with TRBD1. CDR1 and CDR2 (germline): MGHDK, SYGVNS. The V and J ends lost 4 bases and 13 bases, in that order; junction bases with no gene match: 12. The CDR3 loop spans 13 amino acids.

This clone has a handful of counts. V usage is TRBV19 and J usage is TRBJ2-7; a weak D match, TRBD2 (5 bases). Between the trimmed V and J ends, which lost 5 bases and 3 bases, there was a span of 5 bases. From germline, CDR1 is LNHDA and CDR2 SQIVND (reference sequence). There are 11 residues in the CDR3. CDR3 loop: CASSEGYEQYF. CDR3 in DNA: TGTGCCAGTAGTGAGGGCTACGAGCAGTACTTC.

The chain employs TRBV4-1 and TRBJ1-1; no clear D. There are 14 residues in the CDR3. Germline CDR1 is MGHRA and CDR2 is YSYEKL. Trimming shortened V by 3 bases and J by 3 bases, and 11 bases separated the two germline ends. Here the CDR3 DNA reads TGCGCCAGCAGCCACCCCGGGAAGGACACTGAAGCTTTCTTT. This gives the protein CASSHPGKDTEAFF.

This chain joins TRBV30 and TRBJ1-6, with D hard to call. Germline V gives CDR1 GTSNPN, CDR2 SVGIG (reference sequence). V lost 5 bases and J lost 14, with 16 bases in between. The CDR3 loop spans 12 amino acids. The CDR3 region is CAWDGGFSALHF. The CDR3 DNA is TGTGCCTGGGACGGAGGGTTTTCGGCCCTCCACTTT.

Concerning this clone itself: This sample includes further DNA sequences coding for the same CDR3. V is TRBV5-1 and J is TRBJ1-6, with 9 bases aligning to TRBD1. The CDR3 extends over 15 amino acids. CDR1 is SGHRS, CDR2 YFSETQ, per germline. Unmatched junction bases numbered 0, after V lost 0 bases and J lost 5 bases. CDR3: CASSLGDRDNSPLHF. Here the CDR3 DNA reads TGCGCCAGCAGCTTGGGGGACAGGGATAATTCACCCCTCCACTTT.

The V gene is TRBV27, the J gene TRBJ2-3; 13 bases agree with TRBD2. The length of the CDR3 is 16 residues. Trimming cost V 6 bases and J 3 bases; bases outside gene matches: 6. Germline V gives CDR1 MNHEY, CDR2 SMNVEV (reference sequence). The CDR3 reads CASRELAGGPTDTQYF. As DNA, the CDR3 is TGTGCCAGCAGGGAACTAGCGGGGGGGCCGACAGATACGCAGTATTTT.

The sample holds one count of this clone. This rearrangement joins TRBV25-1 to TRBJ2-2, with D unclear. Trimming removed 6 bases at V and 2 bases at J, with 7 bases between. Per germline, CDR1 MGHDK and CDR2 SYGVNS. CDR3 length: 13 residues. The CDR3 nucleotides read TGTGCCAGCAGGGAGTTTAACACCGGGGAGCTGTTTTTT. Translating it yields CASREFNTGELFF.